This TCR beta chain was captured by sequencing in a study of cytomegalovirus exposure and HLA in healthy donors. Study findings and constraints: The CMV antigen specificity of a few CMV-associated chains was confirmed through in vitro analysis. V- and J-gene trimming of TCR beta was linked (in a later analysis) to a missense DCLRE1C variant. About 90% or about 30% of the time was how often most TCR beta V segments were productive, according to an earlier analysis. In a later analysis, the majority of CMV-associated beta chains seemingly showed HLA restriction.

In regard to this clone: What it binds is unknown.

The PCR contained 60 Vbeta and 13 Jbeta primers. Only in-frame clones appear in the TCRdb table, and some are missing; sequencing was by immunoSEQ multiplex PCR. This table has 95,000 to 150,000 clones, more than 55% appearing once. The CDR3 totals 14 residues. Germline V gene sequence: CDR1 SGHRS, CDR2 YFSETQ. The ends were cut back, 10 bases at V and 5 bases at J, with 19 bases in the middle. The sequencing sample was made of PBMCs. This clonotype originated in a man aged 18 to 29 in good health and CMV-seronegative. The rearrangement joins TRBV5-1 to TRBJ1-5; D perhaps matches TRBD1 (5 bases). The CDR3 loop is CAATDVGPHQPQHF. For the CDR3, the DNA is TGCGCCGCCACTGATGTGGGGCCTCATCAGCCCCAGCATTTT.